This T cell receptor (beta chain) is drawn from a study of vaccination and CD4 T cells after COVID-19. Study summary: Post-vaccine specimens were obtained a median about 73 days after dose two (range 14 to 241). The study, taken as a whole, reports: Spike mono-reactivity was found in 304 of the 307 vaccine-specific clones identified in convalescent patients.

An Oncomine TCR Beta short-read assay was used to sequence the DNA from cultured CD4+ T cells. Scientists extracted genomic DNA from CD4+ T cells grown in culture. MiXCR was run by TCRdb on the PCR reads, yielding one entry per CDR3 protein. The sample shows thousands of distinct CDR3 sequences, around 29% of them seen only once. The CDR3 covers 14 residues. With 6 bases clipped from V and 4 bases from J, the junction kept 7 bases outside the gene matches. Looked up from germline, CDR1 is MNHNS and CDR2 is SASEGT. As concerns this clonotype: Antigen: not known.

Noted treatment: roughly 10-day PBMC culture with coronavirus spike peptide pools or control peptides (ViraFEST assay). Gathering of the CD4+ T cells, from the unexposed donor, took place before the COVID-19 pandemic (2011-2018). Following expansion of antigen-specific T cells with peptide pools, ViraFEST then sequenced TCRs. Each well received fewer than 2.5 million PBMCs, cultured with about 9.4 IU/ml IL-2 and 10 ug/ml peptide pools. The chain links TRBV6-1 to TRBJ2-7, with 9 bases fitting TRBD2. Sequencing was carried out using CD4+ T cells from blood, cultured in vitro. The origin of this receptor is a human donor in good health. The CDR3 is CASRRGGREYEQYF. CDR3 bases: TGTGCCAGCAGGAGGGGCGGGAGGGAGTACGAGCAGTACTTC.